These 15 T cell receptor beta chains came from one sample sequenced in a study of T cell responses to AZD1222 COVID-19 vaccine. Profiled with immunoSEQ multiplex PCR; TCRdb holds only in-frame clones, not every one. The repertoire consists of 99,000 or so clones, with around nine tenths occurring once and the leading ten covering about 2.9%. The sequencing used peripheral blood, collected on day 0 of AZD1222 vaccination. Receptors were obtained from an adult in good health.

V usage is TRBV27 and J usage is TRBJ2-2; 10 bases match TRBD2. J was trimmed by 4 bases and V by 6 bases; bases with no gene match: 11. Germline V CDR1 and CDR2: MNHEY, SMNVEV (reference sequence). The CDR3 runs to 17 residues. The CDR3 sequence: CASRRTSGSGSTGELFF. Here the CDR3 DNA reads TGTGCCAGCAGAAGGACTAGCGGTAGCGGGAGCACCGGGGAGCTGTTTTTT.

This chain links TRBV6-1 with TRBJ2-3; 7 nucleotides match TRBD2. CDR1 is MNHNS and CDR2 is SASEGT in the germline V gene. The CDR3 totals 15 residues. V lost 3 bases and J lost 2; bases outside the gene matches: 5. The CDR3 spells CASSDRLALTDTQYF. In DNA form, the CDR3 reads TGTGCCAGCAGTGACAGACTAGCCCTCACAGATACGCAGTATTTT.

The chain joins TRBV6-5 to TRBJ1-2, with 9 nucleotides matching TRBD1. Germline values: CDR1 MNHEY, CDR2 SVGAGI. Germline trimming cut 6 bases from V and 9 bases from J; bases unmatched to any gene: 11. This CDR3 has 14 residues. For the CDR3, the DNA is TGTGCCAGCAGCTCCTCTGTGGGACAGGGTAGCTACACCTTC. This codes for CASSSSVGQGSYTF.

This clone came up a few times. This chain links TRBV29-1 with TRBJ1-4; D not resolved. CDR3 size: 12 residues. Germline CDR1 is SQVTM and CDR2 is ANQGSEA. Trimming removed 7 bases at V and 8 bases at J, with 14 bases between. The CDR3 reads CSGSIHGEKLFF. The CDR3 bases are TGCAGCGGTTCAATACACGGAGAAAAACTGTTTTTT.

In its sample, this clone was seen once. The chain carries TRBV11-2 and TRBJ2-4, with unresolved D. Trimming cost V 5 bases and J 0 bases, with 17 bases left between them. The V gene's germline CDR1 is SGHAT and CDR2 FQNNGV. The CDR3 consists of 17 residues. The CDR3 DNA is TGTGCCAGCAGCCCGCGCGGTCTCTCCATAGCCAAAAACATTCAGTACTTC. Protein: CASSPRGLSIAKNIQYF.

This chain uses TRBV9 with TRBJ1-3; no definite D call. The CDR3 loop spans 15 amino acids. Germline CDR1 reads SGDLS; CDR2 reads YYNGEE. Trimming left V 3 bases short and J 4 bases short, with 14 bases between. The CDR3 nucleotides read TGTGCCAGCAGCGCCGGTGGAGGTTCGGGAAACACCATATATTTT. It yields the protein CASSAGGGSGNTIYF. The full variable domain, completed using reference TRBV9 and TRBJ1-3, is DSGVTQTPKHLITATGQRVTLRCSPRSGDLSVYWYQQSLDQGLQFLIQYYNGEERAKGNILERFSAQQFPDLHSELNLSSLELGDSALYFCASSAGGGSGNTIYFGEGSWLTVV.

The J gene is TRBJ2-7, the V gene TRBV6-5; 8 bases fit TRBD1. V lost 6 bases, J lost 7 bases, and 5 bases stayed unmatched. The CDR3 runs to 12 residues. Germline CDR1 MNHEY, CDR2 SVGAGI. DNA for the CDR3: TGTGCCAGCAGGCAGGGGGCGGGAGAGCAGTACGTC. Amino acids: CASRQGAGEQYV.

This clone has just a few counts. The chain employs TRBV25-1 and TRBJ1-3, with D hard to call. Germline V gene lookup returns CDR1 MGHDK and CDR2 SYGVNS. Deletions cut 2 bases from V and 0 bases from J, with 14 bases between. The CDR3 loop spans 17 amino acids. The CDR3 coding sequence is TGTGCCAGCAGTGAACCCCTGGGGAGCGACTCTGGAAACACCATATATTTT. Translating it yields CASSEPLGSDSGNTIYF.

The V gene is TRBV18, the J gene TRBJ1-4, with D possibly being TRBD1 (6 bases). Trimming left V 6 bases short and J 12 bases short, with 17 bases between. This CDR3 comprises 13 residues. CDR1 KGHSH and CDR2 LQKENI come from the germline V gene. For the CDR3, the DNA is TGTGCCAGCTCCCAACAGGGTGCGATTGAACTGTTTTTT. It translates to CASSQQGAIELFF.

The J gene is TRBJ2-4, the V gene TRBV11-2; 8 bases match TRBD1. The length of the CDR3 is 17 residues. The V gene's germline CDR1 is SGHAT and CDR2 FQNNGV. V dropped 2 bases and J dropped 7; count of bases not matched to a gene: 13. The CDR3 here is CASSLTSVRGQGNIQYF. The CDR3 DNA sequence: TGTGCCAGCAGCTTAACGTCGGTCCGAGGACAGGGTAACATTCAGTACTTC. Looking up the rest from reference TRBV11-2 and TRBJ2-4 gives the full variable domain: EAGVAQSPRYKIIEKRQSVAFWCNPISGHATLYWYQQILGQGPKLLIQFQNNGVVDDSQLPKDRFSAERLKGVDSTLKIQPAKLEDSAVYLCASSLTSVRGQGNIQYFGAGTRLSVL.

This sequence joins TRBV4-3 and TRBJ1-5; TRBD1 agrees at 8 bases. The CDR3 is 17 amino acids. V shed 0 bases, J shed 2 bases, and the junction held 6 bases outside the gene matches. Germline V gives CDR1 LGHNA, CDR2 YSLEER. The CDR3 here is CASSQDVVGQGNQPQHF. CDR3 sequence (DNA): TGCGCCAGCAGCCAAGATGTGGTGGGACAGGGCAATCAGCCCCAGCATTTT.

The CDR3 loop reads CASSWGSSTDEQFF. Here the CDR3 DNA reads TGTGCCAGCAGCTGGGGTAGCTCTACCGATGAGCAGTTCTTC. This rearrangement joins TRBV7-2 to TRBJ2-1; D remains ambiguous. From germline, CDR1 is SGHTA and CDR2 FQGNSA. Trimming stripped 4 bases from V and 8 bases from J, with 15 bases between. CDR3 length: 14 amino acids.

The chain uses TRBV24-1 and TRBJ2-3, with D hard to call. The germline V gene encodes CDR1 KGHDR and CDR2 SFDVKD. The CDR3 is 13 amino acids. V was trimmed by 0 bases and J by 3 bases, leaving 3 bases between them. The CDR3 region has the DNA TGTGCCACCAGTGATTTGAGGACAGATACGCAGTATTTT. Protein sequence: CATSDLRTDTQYF.

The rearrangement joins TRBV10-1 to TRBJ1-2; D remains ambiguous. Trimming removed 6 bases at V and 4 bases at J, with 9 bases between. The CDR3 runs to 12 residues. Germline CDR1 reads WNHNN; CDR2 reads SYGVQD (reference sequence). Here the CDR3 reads CASRGSVYGYTF. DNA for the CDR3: TGCGCCAGCAGAGGAAGTGTCTATGGCTACACCTTC.

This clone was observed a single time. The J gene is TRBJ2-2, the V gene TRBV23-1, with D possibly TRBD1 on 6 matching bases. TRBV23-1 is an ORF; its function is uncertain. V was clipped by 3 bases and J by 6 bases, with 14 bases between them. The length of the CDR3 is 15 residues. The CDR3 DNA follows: TGCGCCAGCAGTCATTGGGACAAACAACCCGGGGAGCTGTTTTTT. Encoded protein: CASSHWDKQPGELFF.